This T cell receptor beta chain was identified during a study of liver allograft versus peripheral blood T cells. Overall study context: Within transplanted livers, the T cell receptor repertoires were examined and compared against the repertoires present in the peripheral blood of liver transplant recipients. Study results and limitations: T cell receptor repertoires inside liver allografts reportedly differed from those in peripheral blood.

This clonotype is medium-sized in the sample. Antigen: not known. The germline CDR1 and CDR2 sequences are GTSNPN and SVGIG (reference sequence). Trimming removed 4 bases at V and 1 base at J, with 10 bases between. The CDR3 is made up of 13 amino acids. TCRdb re-called the reads with MiXCR, one entry per CDR3 protein. The sample lists 8,500 to 14,000 distinct CDR3 sequences, about 23% occurring once. This receptor was obtained from a human patient who had a liver transplant. Some T cells may be graft donor cells. This chain connects TRBV30 to TRBJ1-1, with a possible D match to TRBD1 (6 bases). The DNA of the CDR3 is TGTGCCTGGAAGGGGGGCCCGAACACTGAAGCTTTCTTT. As protein: CAWKGGPNTEAFF.